In its sample, the clone carrying this T cell receptor beta chain was seen once. The antigen is undetermined. With V trimmed by 6 bases and J by 6 bases, 13 bases remained unmatched. This CDR3 is 16 amino acids long. A J-beta primer mix and a sample-barcoded 5' primer were used in a second PCR of roughly 6 to 11 cycles. Every sample gave at least 2.5 million paired-end reads containing CDR3. MiXCR, applied by TCRdb to the 5' RACE reads, yields one record per CDR3 protein. Among over 1.5 million distinct CDR3 sequences listed, about 50% were seen once. This sample was included in a study of blood T cells in healthy people across ages. Notes on the study in general: Getting older went along with TCR beta diversity per million T cells dropping roughly linearly. Diversity of TCR beta correlated strongly with naive T cell percentage.

The sequence was collected from a middle-aged woman in good health. The chain has TRBV12-3 or TRBV12-4 and TRBJ2-3; 9 bases match TRBD2. Sequencing was done on a sample of blood. This CDR3 is CASRRRAGGQSDTQYF. CDR3 nucleotides: TGTGCCAGCAGGCGGCGTGCGGGGGGGCAGTCCGATACGCAGTATTTT.